The clone carrying this T cell receptor beta chain was seen a single time. Its antigen is as yet unknown. Sequencing used immunoSEQ multiplex PCR; TCRdb keeps in-frame clones, though not all of them. The sample contains 80,000 to 100,000 clones, roughly 79% of which appear only once. The data were taken from a study of radiotherapy plus CTLA-4 blockade in lung cancer. General study results and limits: Tumor-origin TCR clones grew in blood after radiotherapy plus ipilimumab.

Treatment of patients with chemo-refractory metastatic non-small-cell lung cancer consisted of focal radiation plus CTLA-4 blockade with ipilimumab. This CDR3 has 15 residues. Per the germline V gene, CDR1 is MDHEN and CDR2 is SYDVKM. J gave up 0 bases and V 6 bases, and 4 bases lay outside the gene matches. The starting material was peripheral blood, obtained from a patient treated with radiotherapy plus ipilimumab. This chain links TRBV28 with TRBJ1-3; TRBD1 matches 8 bases. The source is a human donor with non-small cell lung cancer who had a partial response to radiotherapy plus ipilimumab. Some clones in this sample may be carry-over from other donors' samples. CDR3 region: CASRRQGASGNTIYF. The CDR3 region has the DNA TGTGCCAGCAGGCGGCAGGGGGCCTCTGGAAACACCATATATTTT.